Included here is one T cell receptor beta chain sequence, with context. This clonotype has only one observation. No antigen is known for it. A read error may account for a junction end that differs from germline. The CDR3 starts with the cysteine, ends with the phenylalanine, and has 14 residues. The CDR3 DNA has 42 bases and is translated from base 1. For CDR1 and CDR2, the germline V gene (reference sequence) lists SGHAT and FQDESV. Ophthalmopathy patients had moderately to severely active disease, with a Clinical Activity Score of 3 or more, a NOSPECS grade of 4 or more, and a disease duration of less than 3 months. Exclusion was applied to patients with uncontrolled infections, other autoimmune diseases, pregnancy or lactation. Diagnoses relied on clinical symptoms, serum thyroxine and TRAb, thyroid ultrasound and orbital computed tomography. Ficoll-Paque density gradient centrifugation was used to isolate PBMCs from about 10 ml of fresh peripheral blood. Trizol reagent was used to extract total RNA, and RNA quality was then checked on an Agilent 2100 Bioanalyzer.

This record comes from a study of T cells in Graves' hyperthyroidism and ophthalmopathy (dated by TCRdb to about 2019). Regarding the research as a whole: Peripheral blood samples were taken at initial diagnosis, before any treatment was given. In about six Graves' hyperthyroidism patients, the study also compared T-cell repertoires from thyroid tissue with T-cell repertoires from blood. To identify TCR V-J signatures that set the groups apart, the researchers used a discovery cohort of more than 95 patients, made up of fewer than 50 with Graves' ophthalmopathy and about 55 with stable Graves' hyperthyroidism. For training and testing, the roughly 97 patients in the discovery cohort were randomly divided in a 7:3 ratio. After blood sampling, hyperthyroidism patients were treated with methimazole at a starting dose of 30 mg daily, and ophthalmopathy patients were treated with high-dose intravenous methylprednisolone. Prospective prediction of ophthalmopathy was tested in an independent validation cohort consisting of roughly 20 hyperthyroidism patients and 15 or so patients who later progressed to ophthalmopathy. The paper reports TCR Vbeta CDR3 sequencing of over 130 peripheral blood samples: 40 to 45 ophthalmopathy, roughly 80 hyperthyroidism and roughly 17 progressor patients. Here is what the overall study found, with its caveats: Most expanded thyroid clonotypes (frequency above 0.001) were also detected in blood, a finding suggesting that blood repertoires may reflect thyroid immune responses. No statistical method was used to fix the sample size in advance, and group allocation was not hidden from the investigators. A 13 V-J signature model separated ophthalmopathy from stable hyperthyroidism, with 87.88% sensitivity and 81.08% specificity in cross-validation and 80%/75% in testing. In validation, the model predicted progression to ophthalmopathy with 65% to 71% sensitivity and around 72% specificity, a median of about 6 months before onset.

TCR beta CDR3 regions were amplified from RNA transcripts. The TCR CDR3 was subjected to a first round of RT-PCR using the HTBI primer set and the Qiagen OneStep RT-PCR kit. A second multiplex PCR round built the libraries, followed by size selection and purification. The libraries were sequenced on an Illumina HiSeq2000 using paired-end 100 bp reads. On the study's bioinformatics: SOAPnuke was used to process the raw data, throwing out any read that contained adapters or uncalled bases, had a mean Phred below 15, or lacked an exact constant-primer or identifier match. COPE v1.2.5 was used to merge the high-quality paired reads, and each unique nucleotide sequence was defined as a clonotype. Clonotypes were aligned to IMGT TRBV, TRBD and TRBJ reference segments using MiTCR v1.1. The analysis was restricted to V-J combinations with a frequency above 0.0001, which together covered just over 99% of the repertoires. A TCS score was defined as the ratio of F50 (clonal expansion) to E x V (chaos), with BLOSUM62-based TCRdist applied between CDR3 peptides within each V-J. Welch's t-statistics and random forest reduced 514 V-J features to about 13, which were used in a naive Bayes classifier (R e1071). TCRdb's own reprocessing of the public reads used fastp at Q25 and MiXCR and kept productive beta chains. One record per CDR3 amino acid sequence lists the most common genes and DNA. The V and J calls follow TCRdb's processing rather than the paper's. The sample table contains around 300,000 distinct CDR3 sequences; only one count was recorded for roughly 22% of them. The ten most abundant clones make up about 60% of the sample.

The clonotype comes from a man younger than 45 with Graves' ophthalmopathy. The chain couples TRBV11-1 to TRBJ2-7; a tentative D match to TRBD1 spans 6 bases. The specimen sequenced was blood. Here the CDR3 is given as CASGYDRPPYEQYF. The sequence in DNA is TGCGCCAGCGGATACGACAGGCCACCCTACGAGCAGTACTTC.